A single T cell receptor beta chain is shown here with its context. This specimen belongs to a study of blood T cell repertoires in COVID-19. Study-level background: Sites across the United States, Italy and Spain contributed samples from acute and convalescent COVID-19.

CDR3 length equals 15 residues. V was pared by 4 bases and J by 5 bases, with 5 bases of the junction left unmatched. In germline, CDR1 is LGHDT, CDR2 YNNKEL (reference sequence). In the source study's methods: Counts of nucleated cells, estimated from reference gene primer amplification, were obtained. The protocol was immunoSEQ multiplex PCR, while the TCRdb copy is restricted to in-frame clones and leaves out a portion. V and J calls and clone size are as listed in that table; D and trimming were resolved from the DNA. Of approximately 130,000 clones listed, around 79% were seen once; the top ten hold around 20%.

This chain joins TRBV3-1 (or the pseudogene TRBV3-2) and TRBJ2-5; 12 bases line up with TRBD1. The sample was peripheral blood. This receptor was obtained from a man of 80 years or more with acute or convalescent COVID-19. CDR3 nucleotide sequence: TGTGCCAGCAGCCCCGGGACAGGGGGCTGGGAGACCCAGTACTTC. Translating it yields CASSPGTGGWETQYF.